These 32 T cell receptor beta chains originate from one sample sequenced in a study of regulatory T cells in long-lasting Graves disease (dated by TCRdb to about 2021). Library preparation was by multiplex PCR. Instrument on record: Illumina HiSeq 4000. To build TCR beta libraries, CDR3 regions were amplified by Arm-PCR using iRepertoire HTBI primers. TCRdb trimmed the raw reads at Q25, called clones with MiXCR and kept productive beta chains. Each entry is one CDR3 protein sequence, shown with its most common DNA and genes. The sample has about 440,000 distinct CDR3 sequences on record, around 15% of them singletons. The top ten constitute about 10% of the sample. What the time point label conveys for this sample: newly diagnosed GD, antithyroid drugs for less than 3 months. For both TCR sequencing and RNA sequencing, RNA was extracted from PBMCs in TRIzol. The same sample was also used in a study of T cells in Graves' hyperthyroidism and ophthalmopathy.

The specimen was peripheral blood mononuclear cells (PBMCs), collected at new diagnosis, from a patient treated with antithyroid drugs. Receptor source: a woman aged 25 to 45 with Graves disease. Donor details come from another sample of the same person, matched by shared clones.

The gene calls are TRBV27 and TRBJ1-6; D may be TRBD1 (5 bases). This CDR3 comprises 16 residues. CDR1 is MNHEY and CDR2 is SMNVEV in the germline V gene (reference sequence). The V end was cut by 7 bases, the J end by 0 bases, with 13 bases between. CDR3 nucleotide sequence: TGTGCCAGCACCATGGGGGGAGGCTCCTATAATTCACCCCTCCACTTT. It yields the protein CASTMGGGSYNSPLHF.

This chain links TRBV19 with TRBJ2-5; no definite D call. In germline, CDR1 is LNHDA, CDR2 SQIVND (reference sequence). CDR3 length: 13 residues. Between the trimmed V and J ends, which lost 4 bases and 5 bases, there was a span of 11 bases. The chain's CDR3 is CASSTDTWETQYF. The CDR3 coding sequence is TGTGCCAGTAGTACCGATACGTGGGAGACCCAGTACTTC.

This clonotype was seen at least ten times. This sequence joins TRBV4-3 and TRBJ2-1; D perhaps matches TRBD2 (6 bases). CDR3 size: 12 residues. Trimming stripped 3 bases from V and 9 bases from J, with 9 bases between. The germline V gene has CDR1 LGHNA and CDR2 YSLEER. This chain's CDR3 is CASSQNGGEQFF. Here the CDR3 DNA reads TGCGCCAGCAGCCAGAACGGGGGTGAGCAGTTCTTC.

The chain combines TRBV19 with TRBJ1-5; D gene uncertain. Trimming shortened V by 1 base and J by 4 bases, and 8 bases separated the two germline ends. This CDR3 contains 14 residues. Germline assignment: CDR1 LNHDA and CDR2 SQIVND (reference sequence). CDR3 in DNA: TGTGCCAGTAGTATAGGTGACATTAATCAGCCCCAGCATTTT. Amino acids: CASSIGDINQPQHF.

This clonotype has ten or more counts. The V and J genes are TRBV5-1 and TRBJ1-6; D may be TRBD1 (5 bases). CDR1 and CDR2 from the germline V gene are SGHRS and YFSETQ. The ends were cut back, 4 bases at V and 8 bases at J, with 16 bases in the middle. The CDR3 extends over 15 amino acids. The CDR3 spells CASSPRDPRDSPLHF. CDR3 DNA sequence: TGCGCCAGCAGCCCGCGGGACCCGAGGGATTCACCCCTCCACTTT. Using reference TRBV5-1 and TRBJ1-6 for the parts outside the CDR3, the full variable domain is KAGVTQTPRYLIKTRGQQVTLSCSPISGHRSVSWYQQTPGQGLQFLFEYFSETQRNKGNFPGRFSGRQFSNSRSEMNVSTLELGDSALYLCASSPRDPRDSPLHFGNGTRLTVT.

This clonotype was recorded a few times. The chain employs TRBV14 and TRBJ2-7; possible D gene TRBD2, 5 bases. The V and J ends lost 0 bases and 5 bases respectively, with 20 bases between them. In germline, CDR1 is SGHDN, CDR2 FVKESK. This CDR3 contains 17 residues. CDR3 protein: CASSQDALEGVKNEQYF. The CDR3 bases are TGTGCCAGCAGCCAAGACGCTTTAGAGGGAGTAAAGAACGAGCAGTACTTC. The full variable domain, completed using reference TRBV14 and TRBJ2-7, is EAGVTQFPSHSVIEKGQTVTLRCDPISGHDNLYWYRRVMGKEIKFLLHFVKESKQDESGMPNNRFLAERTGGTYSTLKVQPAELEDSGVYFCASSQDALEGVKNEQYFGPGTRLTVT.

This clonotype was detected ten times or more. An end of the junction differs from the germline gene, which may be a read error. Here the CDR3 DNA reads TGTGCCAGCAGCCTCGGGACTAGCGAGTTCTTC. It encodes CASSLGTSEFF. The rearrangement links TRBV11-2 to TRBJ2-5, with 10 bases lining up with TRBD2. Germline V gene data show CDR1 as SGHAT and CDR2 as FQNNGV. CDR3 length: 11 residues.

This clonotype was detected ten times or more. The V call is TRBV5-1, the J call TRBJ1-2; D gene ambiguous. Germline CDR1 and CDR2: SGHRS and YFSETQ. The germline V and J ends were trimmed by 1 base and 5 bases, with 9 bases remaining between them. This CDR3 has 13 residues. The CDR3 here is CASSLIPDYGYTF. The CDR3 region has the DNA TGCGCCAGCAGCTTGATCCCGGATTATGGCTACACCTTC.

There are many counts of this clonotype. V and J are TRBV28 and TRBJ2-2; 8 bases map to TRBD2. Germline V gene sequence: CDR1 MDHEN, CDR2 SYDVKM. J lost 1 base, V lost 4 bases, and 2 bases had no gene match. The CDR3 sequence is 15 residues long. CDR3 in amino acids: CASSSTSGNTGELFF. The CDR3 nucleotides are TGTGCCAGCAGTTCTACTAGCGGGAACACCGGGGAGCTGTTTTTT.

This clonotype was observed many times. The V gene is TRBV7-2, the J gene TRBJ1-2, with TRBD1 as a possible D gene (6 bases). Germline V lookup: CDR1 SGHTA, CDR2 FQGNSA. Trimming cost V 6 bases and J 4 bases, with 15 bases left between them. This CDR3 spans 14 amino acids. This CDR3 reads CASSRQGSIYGYTF. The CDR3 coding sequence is TGTGCCAGCAGTCGGCAGGGGTCTATCTATGGCTACACCTTC.

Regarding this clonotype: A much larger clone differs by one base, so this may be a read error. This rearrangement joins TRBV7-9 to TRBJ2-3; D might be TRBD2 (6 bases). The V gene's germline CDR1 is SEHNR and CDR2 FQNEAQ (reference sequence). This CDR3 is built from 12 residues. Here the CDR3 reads CASSRPGDTQCF. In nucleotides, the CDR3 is TGTGCCAGCAGCAGGCCGGGGGATACGCAGTGTTTT.

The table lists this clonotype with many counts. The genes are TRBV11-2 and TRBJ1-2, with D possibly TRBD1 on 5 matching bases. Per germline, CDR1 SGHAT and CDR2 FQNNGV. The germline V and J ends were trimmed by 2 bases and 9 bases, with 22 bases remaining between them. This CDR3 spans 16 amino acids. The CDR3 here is CASSLPVPGPRIRYTF. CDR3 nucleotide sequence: TGTGCCAGCAGCTTACCGGTTCCAGGGCCACGTATTCGCTACACCTTC.

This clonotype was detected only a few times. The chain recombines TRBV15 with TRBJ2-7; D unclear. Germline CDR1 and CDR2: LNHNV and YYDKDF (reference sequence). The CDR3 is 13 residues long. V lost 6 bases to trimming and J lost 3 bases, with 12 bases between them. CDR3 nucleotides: TGTGCCACCAGGGGCGCCTCTGACTACGAGCAGTACTTC. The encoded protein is CATRGASDYEQYF. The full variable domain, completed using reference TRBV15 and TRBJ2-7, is DAMVIQNPRYQVTQFGKPVTLSCSQTLNHNVMYWYQQKSSQAPKLLFHYYDKDFNNEADTPDNFQSRRPNTSFCFLDIRSPGLGDTAMYLCATRGASDYEQYFGPGTRLTVT.

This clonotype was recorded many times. CDR3 region: CASSPPGQSYNEQFF. CDR3 nucleotide sequence: TGTGCCAGCAGCCCGCCGGGGCAATCCTACAATGAGCAGTTCTTC. The chain combines TRBV11-1 with TRBJ2-1, with D perhaps TRBD1 or TRBD2 (5 bases each). This CDR3 has 15 amino acids. The V gene's germline CDR1 is SGHAT and CDR2 FQDESV (reference sequence). Trimming took off 5 bases at V and 1 base at J, with 12 bases between the two ends.

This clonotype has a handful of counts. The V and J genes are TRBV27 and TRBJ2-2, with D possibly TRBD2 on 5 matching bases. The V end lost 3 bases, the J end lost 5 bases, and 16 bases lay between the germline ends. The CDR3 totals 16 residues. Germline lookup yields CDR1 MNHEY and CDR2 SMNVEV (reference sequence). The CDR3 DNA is TGTGCCAGCAGTTTTCCCAGAAGAGGAGGTACCGGGGAGCTGTTTTTT. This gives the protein CASSFPRRGGTGELFF.

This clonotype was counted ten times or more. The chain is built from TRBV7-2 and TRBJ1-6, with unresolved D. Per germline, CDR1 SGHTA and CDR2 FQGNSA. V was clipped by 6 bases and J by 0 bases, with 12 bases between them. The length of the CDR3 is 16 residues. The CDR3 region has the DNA TGTGCCAGCAGGCCGAGTGGCAACTCCTATAATTCACCCCTCCACTTT. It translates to CASRPSGNSYNSPLHF.

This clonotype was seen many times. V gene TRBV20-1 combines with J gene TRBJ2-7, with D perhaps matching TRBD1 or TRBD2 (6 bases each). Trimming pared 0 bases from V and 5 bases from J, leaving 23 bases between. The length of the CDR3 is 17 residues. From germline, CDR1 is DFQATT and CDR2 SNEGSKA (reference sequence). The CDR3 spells CSARDSRIRGQEDEQYF. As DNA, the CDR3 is TGCAGTGCTAGAGACTCCCGTATACGGGGGCAGGAGGACGAGCAGTACTTC.

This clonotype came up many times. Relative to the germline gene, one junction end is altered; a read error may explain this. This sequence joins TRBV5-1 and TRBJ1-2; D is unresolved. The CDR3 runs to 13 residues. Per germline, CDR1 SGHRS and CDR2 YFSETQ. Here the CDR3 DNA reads TGTGCCAGCAGTTTCCCGACCGACTATGGCTACACCTTC. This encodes CASSFPTDYGYTF.

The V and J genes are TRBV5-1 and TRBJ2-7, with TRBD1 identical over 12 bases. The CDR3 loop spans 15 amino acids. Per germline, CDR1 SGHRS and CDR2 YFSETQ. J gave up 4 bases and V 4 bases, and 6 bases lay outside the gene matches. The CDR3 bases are TGCGCCAGCAGCACCGGGACAGGGGGCGAATACGAGCAGTACTTC. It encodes CASSTGTGGEYEQYF.

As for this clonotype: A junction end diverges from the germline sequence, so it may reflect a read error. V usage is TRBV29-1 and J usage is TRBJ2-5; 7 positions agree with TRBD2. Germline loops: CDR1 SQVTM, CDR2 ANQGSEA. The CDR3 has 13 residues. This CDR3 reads CSVYGRTQETLYF. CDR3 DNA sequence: TGCAGCGTATACGGGAGGACCCAAGAGACCCTGTACTTC.

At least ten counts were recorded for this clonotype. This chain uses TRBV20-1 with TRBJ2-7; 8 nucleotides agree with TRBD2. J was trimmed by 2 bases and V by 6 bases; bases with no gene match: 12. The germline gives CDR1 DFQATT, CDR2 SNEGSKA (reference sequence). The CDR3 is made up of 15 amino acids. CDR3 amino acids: CSARGGREVPYEQYF. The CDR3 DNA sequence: TGCAGTGCCCGGGGGGGGCGGGAGGTCCCCTACGAGCAGTACTTC.

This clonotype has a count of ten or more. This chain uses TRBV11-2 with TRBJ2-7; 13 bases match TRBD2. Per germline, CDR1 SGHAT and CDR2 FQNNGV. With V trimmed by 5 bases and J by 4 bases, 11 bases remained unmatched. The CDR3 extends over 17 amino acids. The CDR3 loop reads CASSQGTSGIVPYEQYF. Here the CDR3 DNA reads TGTGCCAGCAGCCAAGGGACTAGCGGGATAGTACCGTACGAGCAGTACTTC.

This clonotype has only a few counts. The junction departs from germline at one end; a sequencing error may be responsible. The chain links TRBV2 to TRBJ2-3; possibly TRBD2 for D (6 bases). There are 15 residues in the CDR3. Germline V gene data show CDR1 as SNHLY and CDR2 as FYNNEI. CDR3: CASSPPGLRTDTRYF. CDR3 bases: TGTGCCAGCAGTCCTCCGGGACTCCGCACAGATACGCGGTATTTT.

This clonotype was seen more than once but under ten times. CDR3 sequence (DNA): TGCAGTGTCCTTAGCGCGAGCTCCTACAATGAGCAGTTCTTC. Its translation is CSVLSASSYNEQFF. The gene calls are TRBV20-1 and TRBJ2-1, with D maybe TRBD2 (5 bases). Germline lookup yields CDR1 DFQATT and CDR2 SNEGSKA (reference sequence). Trimming removed 7 bases at V and 0 bases at J, with 13 bases between. This CDR3 has 14 amino acids.

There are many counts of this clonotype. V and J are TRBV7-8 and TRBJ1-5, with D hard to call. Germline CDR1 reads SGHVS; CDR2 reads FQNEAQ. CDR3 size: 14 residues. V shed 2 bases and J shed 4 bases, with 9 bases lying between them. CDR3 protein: CASSLRGKNQPQHF. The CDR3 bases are TGTGCCAGCAGCTTACGCGGGAAAAATCAGCCCCAGCATTTT.

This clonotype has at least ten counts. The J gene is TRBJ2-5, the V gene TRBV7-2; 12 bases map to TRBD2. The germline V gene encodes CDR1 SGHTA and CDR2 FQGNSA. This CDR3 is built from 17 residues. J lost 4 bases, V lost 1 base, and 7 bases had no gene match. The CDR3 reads CASSLGASSGRGETQYF. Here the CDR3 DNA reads TGTGCCAGCAGCTTAGGGGCCTCTAGCGGGAGGGGAGAGACCCAGTACTTC.

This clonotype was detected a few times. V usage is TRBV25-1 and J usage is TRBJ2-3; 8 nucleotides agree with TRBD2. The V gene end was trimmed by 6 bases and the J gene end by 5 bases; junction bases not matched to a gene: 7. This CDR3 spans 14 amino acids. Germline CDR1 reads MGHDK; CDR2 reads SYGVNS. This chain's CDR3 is CASRRGLAGDTQYF. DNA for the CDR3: TGTGCCAGCAGGCGGGGTCTAGCGGGAGATACGCAGTATTTT.

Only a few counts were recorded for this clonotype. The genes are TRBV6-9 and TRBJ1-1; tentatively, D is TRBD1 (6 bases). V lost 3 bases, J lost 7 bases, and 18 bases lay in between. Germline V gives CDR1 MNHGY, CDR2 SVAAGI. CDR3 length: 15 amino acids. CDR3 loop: CASSYSYGGQGEAFF. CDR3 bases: TGTGCCAGCAGTTACTCTTACGGGGGGCAGGGTGAAGCTTTCTTT.

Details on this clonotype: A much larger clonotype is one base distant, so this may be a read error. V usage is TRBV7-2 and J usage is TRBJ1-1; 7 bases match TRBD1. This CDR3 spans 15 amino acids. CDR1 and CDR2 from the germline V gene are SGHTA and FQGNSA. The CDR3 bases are TGTGCCACGACTACACATGGGACAGCTAACACTGAAGTTTTCTTT. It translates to CATTTHGTANTEVFF. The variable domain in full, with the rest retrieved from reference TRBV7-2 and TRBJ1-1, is GAGVSQSPSNKVTEKGKDVELRCDPISGHTALYWYRQSLGQGLEFLIYFQGNSAPDKSGLPSDRFSAERTGGSVSTLTIQRTQQEDSAVYLCATTTHGTANTEVFFGQGTRLTVV.

The CDR3 DNA reads as TGTGCCAGCAGTCCAGGGGGCAACGCAGATACGCAGTATTTT. It translates to CASSPGGNADTQYF. The V call is TRBV7-9, the J call TRBJ2-3, with 8 bases fitting TRBD1. Germline V gene sequence: CDR1 SEHNR, CDR2 FQNEAQ (reference sequence). J gave up 4 bases and V 6 bases, and 6 bases lay outside the gene matches. The CDR3 covers 14 residues.

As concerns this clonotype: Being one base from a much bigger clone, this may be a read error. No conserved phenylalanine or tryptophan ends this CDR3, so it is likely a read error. The CDR3 sequence is CASQSQAGAYNEQFL. The CDR3, as DNA: TGTGCCAGCCAATCCCAAGCGGGAGCCTACAATGAGCAGTTCCTC. The gene calls are TRBV11-2 and TRBJ2-1; 8 bases are a match to TRBD2. The CDR3 length is 15 residues. Trimming removed 8 bases from V and 2 bases from J; junction bases left unmatched: 8. CDR1 and CDR2 from the germline V gene are SGHAT and FQNNGV.

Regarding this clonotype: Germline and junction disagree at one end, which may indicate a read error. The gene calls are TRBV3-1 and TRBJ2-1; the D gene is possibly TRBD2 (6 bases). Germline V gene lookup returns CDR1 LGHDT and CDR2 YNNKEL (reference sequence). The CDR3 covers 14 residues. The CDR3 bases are TGCGCCAGCAGCCAAGAAGGGAGGATAAATGAGCAGTTCTTC. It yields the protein CASSQEGRINEQFF.